One sample yielded the 29 T cell receptor beta chains listed below, sequenced in a study of blood T cells in healthy people across ages. Then a second PCR, running about 6 to 11 cycles, was carried out with a sample-barcoded 5' primer and a J-beta primer mix. Each CDR3 protein is one row after TCRdb ran MiXCR on the 5' RACE reads. The sample gives 650,000 or so distinct CDR3 sequences, over 40% of which show up once; 13% is in the top ten. Sequenced sample: blood. Every receptor here comes from an elderly woman in good health.

Concerning this clonotype: The conserved closing phenylalanine or tryptophan is absent in this CDR3, likely reflecting a read error. The chain joins TRBV5-1 to TRBJ2-1; 9 bases fit TRBD2. Losses at the gene ends were 4 bases for V and 6 bases for J; bases not matched to a gene: 5. CDR1 is SGHRS and CDR2 is YFSETQ in the germline V gene. The CDR3 consists of 14 residues. CDR3 coding DNA: TGCGCCAGCAGCCTAGGACTAGCGAGCAATGAGCAGTTCTTA. Its protein is CASSLGLASNEQFL.

The chain links TRBV14 to TRBJ2-7; D unclear. The CDR3 runs to 12 residues. Germline-derived CDR1 and CDR2 are SGHDN and FVKESK. Trimming removed 4 bases at V and 9 bases at J, with 13 bases between. The CDR3 protein is CASSLRLSRQYF. The CDR3 DNA reads TGTGCCAGCAGCCTCCGACTGTCACGGCAGTACTTC.

This clonotype came up many times. This chain uses TRBV20-1 with TRBJ2-1, with a weak D call TRBD2 (5 bases). In germline, CDR1 is DFQATT, CDR2 SNEGSKA (reference sequence). V gave up 4 bases and J gave up 3 bases, with 7 bases separating them. The CDR3 is made up of 12 amino acids. The CDR3 nucleotides are TGCAGTGCTACCCGGGACTACAATGAGCAGTTCTTC. It translates to CSATRDYNEQFF.

This clonotype was counted ten times or more. The V gene is TRBV20-1, the J gene TRBJ2-7; D remains unclear. Germline V gene lookup returns CDR1 DFQATT and CDR2 SNEGSKA (reference sequence). The V and J ends lost 7 bases and 0 bases respectively, with 13 bases between them. This CDR3 spans 13 amino acids. The CDR3 loop reads CSVPTLHSYEQYF. The CDR3, as DNA: TGCAGTGTCCCGACCCTTCACTCCTACGAGCAGTACTTC.

This clonotype was seen at least ten times. The CDR3 DNA follows: TGCAGTGCGATCCAGACTAGCGAATCCTACAATGAGCAGTTCTTC. Its translation is CSAIQTSESYNEQFF. The chain employs TRBV20-1 and TRBJ2-1; TRBD2 matches 8 bases. V was pared by 6 bases and J by 1 base, with 8 bases of the junction left unmatched. Germline V gene sequence: CDR1 DFQATT, CDR2 SNEGSKA (reference sequence). The CDR3 covers 15 residues.

The chain combines TRBV7-3 with TRBJ2-1; TRBD1 matches 7 bases. The CDR3 covers 13 residues. V lost 3 bases, J lost 6 bases, and 2 bases stayed unmatched. Germline values: CDR1 SGHTA, CDR2 FQGTGA. The CDR3 loop is CASSFYRGNEQFF. The CDR3 coding sequence is TGTGCCAGCAGCTTCTACAGGGGCAATGAGCAGTTCTTC.

This clonotype was observed many times. This chain joins TRBV30 and TRBJ2-7, with D perhaps matching TRBD1 (6 bases). Trimming shortened V by 1 base and J by 7 bases, and 17 bases separated the two germline ends. The CDR3 consists of 14 residues. The germline V gene has CDR1 GTSNPN and CDR2 SVGIG (reference sequence). The DNA of the CDR3 is TGTGCCTGGAGTGGAATGGGAAAGAGGGGGGAGCAGTACTTC. It is translated as CAWSGMGKRGEQYF.

V gene TRBV12-3 or TRBV12-4 combines with J gene TRBJ1-2, with unresolved D. This CDR3 has 14 amino acids. V was pared by 9 bases and J by 8 bases, with 22 bases between. This CDR3 reads CASTRASGRGGYTF. CDR3 coding DNA: TGTGCCAGTACCCGGGCCTCCGGTCGTGGCGGCTACACCTTC.

V gene TRBV20-1 combines with J gene TRBJ2-3; TRBD2 matches 11 bases. Germline trimming cut 6 bases from V and 5 bases from J; bases unmatched to any gene: 10. Germline-derived CDR1 and CDR2 are DFQATT and SNEGSKA (reference sequence). The CDR3 covers 15 residues. CDR3 sequence: CSAGDISGRGDTQYF. For the CDR3, the DNA is TGCAGTGCGGGGGATATTAGCGGGAGGGGAGATACGCAGTATTTT.

The J gene is TRBJ2-1, the V gene TRBV5-1; tentative D call: TRBD2 (6 bases). The CDR3 contains 15 residues. Germline values: CDR1 SGHRS, CDR2 YFSETQ. V was pared by 4 bases and J by 3 bases, with 14 bases between. The CDR3 bases are TGCGCCAGCAGCACGGGACGAGCGGGCTACAATGAGCAGTTCTTC. It translates to CASSTGRAGYNEQFF.

The chain carries TRBV7-6 and TRBJ2-3; perhaps TRBD2 as D (6 bases). The CDR3 loop spans 16 amino acids. V was trimmed by 5 bases and J by 6 bases, leaving 21 bases between them. CDR1 is SGHVS, CDR2 FNYEAQ, per germline. CDR3 loop: CASSTAVRGVDDTQYF. CDR3 bases: TGTGCCAGCAGCACCGCCGTGCGGGGAGTGGACGATACGCAGTATTTT.

This clonotype appeared a few times. In DNA, the CDR3 is TGCGCCAGCAGCCCAAGGACTAGCGGGGCCCAGTACTTC. Protein sequence: CASSPRTSGAQYF. The rearrangement joins TRBV4-1 to TRBJ2-5, with 12 nucleotides matching TRBD2. The trim removed 4 bases at V and 9 bases at J, leaving 3 bases unmatched. The CDR3 loop spans 13 amino acids. The V gene's germline CDR1 is MGHRA and CDR2 YSYEKL.

V usage is TRBV4-3 and J usage is TRBJ1-2; D gene ambiguous. Trimming pared 1 base from V and 7 bases from J, leaving 16 bases between. Germline CDR1 and CDR2: LGHNA and YSLEER. The CDR3 totals 15 residues. CDR3 bases: TGCGCCAGCAGCCAAGGTGAACGGGGATTGGGTGGCTACACCTTC. It encodes CASSQGERGLGGYTF.

This clonotype was found once. The V call is TRBV7-2, the J call TRBJ2-2; maybe TRBD1 (7 bases). The CDR3 contains 17 residues. Germline V gives CDR1 SGHTA, CDR2 FQGNSA. V was cut by 5 bases and J by 3 bases, with 19 bases left in between. The CDR3 nucleotides read TGTGCCAGCAGCCGCAACAGGGGAGGCATTGACACCGGGGAGCTGTTTTTT. It encodes CASSRNRGGIDTGELFF.

This clonotype was recorded at least ten times. The rearrangement uses TRBV10-3 and TRBJ2-1; TRBD2 might be the D (5 bases). With 3 bases removed from V and 6 bases from J, the gap between germline ends came to 12 bases. The CDR3 length is 14 residues. Germline V gene data show CDR1 as ENHRY and CDR2 as SYGVKD. CDR3 residues: CAISDPGSTNEQFF. In DNA, the CDR3 is TGTGCCATCAGTGACCCGGGGAGCACCAATGAGCAGTTCTTC.

This clonotype appeared a single time. The chain links TRBV6-1 to TRBJ1-1; D gene uncertain. This CDR3 spans 12 amino acids. Germline CDR1 reads MNHNS; CDR2 reads SASEGT. The V end was cut by 6 bases, the J end by 2 bases, with 7 bases between. Here the CDR3 reads CASRRHNTEAFF. In DNA form, the CDR3 reads TGTGCCAGCAGGCGACACAACACTGAAGCTTTCTTT.

This chain links TRBV7-6 with TRBJ1-1, with D tentatively TRBD1 (5 bases). Germline CDR1 is SGHVS and CDR2 is FNYEAQ. V lost 1 base and J 0 bases, leaving 15 bases between the germline ends. This CDR3 spans 17 amino acids. CDR3 residues: CASSLEGLREMNTEAFF. DNA for the CDR3: TGTGCCAGCAGCTTAGAGGGGCTCAGGGAGATGAACACTGAAGCTTTCTTT. Based on the CDR3 plus reference TRBV7-6 and TRBJ1-1, the full variable domain is GAGVSQSPRYKVTKRGQDVALRCDPISGHVSLYWYRQALGQGPEFLTYFNYEAQQDKSGLPNDRFSAERPEGSISTLTIQRTEQRDSAMYRCASSLEGLREMNTEAFFGQGTRLTVV.

The V and J genes are TRBV16 and TRBJ1-2, with TRBD1 matching 9 bases. V dropped 4 bases and J dropped 0; count of bases not matched to a gene: 6. The CDR3 sequence is 16 residues long. Germline CDR1 and CDR2: KGHSY and FQNENV. The CDR3 DNA follows: TGTGCCAGCAGCCGCCCCCGGGACAGGGCTAACTATGGCTACACCTTC. Its protein product is CASSRPRDRANYGYTF.

The J gene is TRBJ2-1, the V gene TRBV18, with 8 bases lining up with TRBD1. J was trimmed by 6 bases and V by 8 bases; bases with no gene match: 6. The CDR3 has 13 residues. Germline V CDR1 and CDR2: KGHSH, LQKENI. DNA of the CDR3: TGTGCCAGCGCCTCCGGACAGGGCAATGAGCAGTTCTTC. It yields the protein CASASGQGNEQFF.

In this sample, this clonotype turned up a few times. V is TRBV9 and J is TRBJ2-2, with D tentatively TRBD2 (6 bases). Germline V gene sequence: CDR1 SGDLS, CDR2 YYNGEE. The V and J ends lost 4 bases and 4 bases respectively, with 14 bases between them. The CDR3 totals 15 residues. The CDR3 DNA reads TGTGCCAGCAGCCTGGGTGGGGGACTCACCGGGGAGCTGTTTTTT. This translates into CASSLGGGLTGELFF. Drawing the rest from reference TRBV9 and TRBJ2-2, the complete variable domain is DSGVTQTPKHLITATGQRVTLRCSPRSGDLSVYWYQQSLDQGLQFLIQYYNGEERAKGNILERFSAQQFPDLHSELNLSSLELGDSALYFCASSLGGGLTGELFFGEGSRLTVL.

At least ten counts were recorded for this clonotype. This chain connects TRBV25-1 to TRBJ2-1, with 9 bases aligning to TRBD2. The CDR3 has 15 residues. Losses at the gene ends were 10 bases for V and 8 bases for J; bases not matched to a gene: 15. Germline CDR1 and CDR2: MGHDK and SYGVNS. The CDR3 nucleotides are TGTGCCACAGCACGTGGCGGGAGGGCCTTAGATGAGCAGTTCTTC. Its translation: CATARGGRALDEQFF. The full variable domain, completed using reference TRBV25-1 and TRBJ2-1, is EADIYQTPRYLVIGTGKKITLECSQTMGHDKMYWYQQDPGMELHLIHYSYGVNSTEKGDLSSESTVSRIRTEHFPLTLESARPSHTSQYLCATARGGRALDEQFFGPGTRLTVL.

Comment on this clonotype: One end of the junction fails to match germline, which may point to a read error. The rearrangement links TRBV27 to TRBJ1-5; maybe TRBD1 (5 bases). From germline, CDR1 is MNHEY and CDR2 SMNVEV (reference sequence). CDR3 size: 8 residues. The CDR3 sequence: CVSSRGHF. The CDR3 DNA follows: TGTGTCAGCTCTAGGGGGCATTTT.

This clonotype was observed many times. For the CDR3, the DNA is TGCAGTGCTAGAGGGACAGTCTACGAGCAGTACTTC. This codes for CSARGTVYEQYF. The gene calls are TRBV20-1 and TRBJ2-7; maybe TRBD1 (6 bases). Germline V CDR1 and CDR2: DFQATT, SNEGSKA (reference sequence). This CDR3 region has 12 residues. V was shortened by 1 base and J by 3 bases, with 7 bases between the two germline ends.

This chain connects TRBV5-1 to TRBJ2-1; D possibly corresponds to TRBD2 (5 bases). The CDR3 loop spans 12 amino acids. Germline-derived CDR1 and CDR2 are SGHRS and YFSETQ. Between the trimmed V and J ends, which lost 4 bases and 15 bases, there was a span of 17 bases. The CDR3 region has the DNA TGCGCCAGCAGCCCCCGGGAACTAGACCGGTTCTTC. Translated, it gives CASSPRELDRFF.

The sample holds a few counts of this clonotype. The rearrangement links TRBV5-1 to TRBJ2-1; D tentatively fits TRBD1 or TRBD2 (6 bases each). This CDR3 is 14 amino acids long. Germline CDR1 and CDR2: SGHRS and YFSETQ. V lost 1 base to trimming and J lost 7 bases, with 12 bases between them. CDR3 sequence (DNA): TGCGCCAGCAGCTTGATAGGCGGGACAAATGAGCAGTTCTTC. As protein: CASSLIGGTNEQFF.

This clonotype was detected many times. The J gene is TRBJ1-5, the V gene TRBV12-3 or TRBV12-4, with TRBD1 matching over 8 bases. The length of the CDR3 is 15 residues. J was trimmed by 6 bases and V by 5 bases; bases with no gene match: 9. DNA of the CDR3: TGTGCCAGCAGTCATACACAGGGGGTTCTTCAGCCCCAGCATTTT. It yields the protein CASSHTQGVLQPQHF.

This clonotype has ten or more counts. This clone may be a read error of a much larger clone one base away. J is TRBJ2-5 and V is TRBV6-5; D is possibly TRBD1 (6 bases). The CDR3 loop spans 15 amino acids. The V end lost 2 bases, the J end lost 4 bases, and 14 bases lay between the germline ends. Germline CDR1 reads MNHEY; CDR2 reads SVGAGI. CDR3 residues: CASSYADRPTETQYF. In DNA form, the CDR3 reads TGTGCCAGCAGTTACGCGGACAGACCGACAGAGACCCAGTACTTC.

This chain links TRBV9 with TRBJ2-5; D tentatively fits TRBD1 or TRBD2 (5 bases each). The germline gives CDR1 SGDLS, CDR2 YYNGEE. The CDR3 consists of 15 residues. Trimming left V 0 bases short and J 0 bases short, with 9 bases between. CDR3 residues: CASSVGGTNQETQYF. In nucleotides, the CDR3 is TGTGCCAGCAGCGTAGGAGGGACGAACCAAGAGACCCAGTACTTC.

This clonotype was seen a single time. This chain joins TRBV5-1 and TRBJ1-1; D not resolved. The CDR3 is 15 amino acids. Trimming took off 0 bases at V and 0 bases at J, with 9 bases between the two ends. The germline gives CDR1 SGHRS, CDR2 YFSETQ. The chain's CDR3 is CASSLDGNVNTEAFF. The CDR3 DNA follows: TGCGCCAGCAGCTTGGATGGGAATGTGAACACTGAAGCTTTCTTT.